These 14 T cell receptor beta chains share one sample of origin, sequenced in a study of long-term antiretroviral therapy in people with HIV. Researchers report immunoSEQ v3.0 was run at survey level. Data came from immunoSEQ multiplex PCR; TCRdb stores just in-frame clones and leaves some out. The data contain approximately 11,000 clones, about 81% of them singletons. Sequencing used unsorted PBMCs, obtained less than 7.5 years after starting antiretroviral therapy. These receptor sequences come from a man aged 50-59 years with HIV.

The chain uses TRBV20-1 and TRBJ2-2; D not resolved. Germline V CDR1 and CDR2: DFQATT, SNEGSKA (reference sequence). The CDR3 length is 11 residues. The V end lost 2 bases, the J end lost 6 bases, and 4 bases lay between the germline ends. The CDR3 DNA reads TGCAGTGCTAGAAAGGCCGGGGAGCTGTTTTTT. Encoded protein: CSARKAGELFF.

This clone is a singleton in its sample. V gene TRBV13 combines with J gene TRBJ2-7; perhaps TRBD2 as D (5 bases). The CDR3 has 15 amino acids. V was shortened by 0 bases and J by 4 bases, with 13 bases between the two germline ends. Germline V gene data show CDR1 as PRHDT and CDR2 as FYEKMQ (reference sequence). DNA of the CDR3: TGTGCCAGCAGCTTAGGGGGGAGCGGCAGTTACGAGCAGTACTTC. Amino acids: CASSLGGSGSYEQYF.

V and J are TRBV10-1 and TRBJ2-3; D is ambiguous. Trimming left V 3 bases short and J 0 bases short, with 7 bases between. Germline V gene data show CDR1 as WNHNN and CDR2 as SYGVQD (reference sequence). The CDR3 length is 14 residues. The CDR3 spells CASSEVLSTDTQYF. The CDR3 region has the DNA TGCGCCAGCAGTGAAGTTCTCAGCACAGATACGCAGTATTTT.

V and J are TRBV6-5 and TRBJ2-2, with D perhaps matching TRBD1 or TRBD2 (5 bases each). The CDR3 is made up of 15 amino acids. Germline V lookup: CDR1 MNHEY, CDR2 SVGAGI. With 0 bases removed from V and 4 bases from J, the gap between germline ends came to 9 bases. The CDR3 protein is CASSYSWGSTGELFF. CDR3 coding DNA: TGTGCCAGCAGTTACTCGTGGGGGAGCACCGGGGAGCTGTTTTTT.

The chain is built from TRBV25-1 and TRBJ1-1; TRBD1 might be the D (5 bases). The length of the CDR3 is 16 residues. The V end was cut by 6 bases, the J end by 2 bases, with 19 bases between. CDR1 is MGHDK and CDR2 is SYGVNS in the germline V gene. The CDR3: CASRVLDGGLNTEAFF. The CDR3 nucleotides read TGTGCCAGCAGGGTTCTAGACGGGGGTCTTAACACTGAAGCTTTCTTT.

This clone has only one observation. The CDR3 DNA follows: TGCGCCAGCAGCTTGGACAGGGGGGACGATGAGCAGTTCTTC. As protein: CASSLDRGDDEQFF. The chain links TRBV5-1 to TRBJ2-1; 8 nucleotides agree with TRBD1. Trimming took 0 bases from V and 8 from J; bases not matched to a gene: 4. The CDR3 contains 14 residues. Germline V gene lookup returns CDR1 SGHRS and CDR2 YFSETQ. Using reference TRBV5-1 and TRBJ2-1 for the parts outside the CDR3, the full variable domain is KAGVTQTPRYLIKTRGQQVTLSCSPISGHRSVSWYQQTPGQGLQFLFEYFSETQRNKGNFPGRFSGRQFSNSRSEMNVSTLELGDSALYLCASSLDRGDDEQFFGPGTRLTVL.

This rearrangement joins TRBV7-3 to TRBJ2-2; no clear D. Trimming removed 2 bases at V and 5 bases at J, with 6 bases between. The CDR3 runs 13 residues. CDR1 and CDR2 from the germline V gene are SGHTA and FQGTGA. The CDR3, as DNA: TGTGCCAGCAGCTTAGAAGAAACCGGGGAGCTGTTTTTT. Translation gives CASSLEETGELFF. The complete variable domain, with remaining parts taken from reference TRBV7-3 and TRBJ2-2, reads GAGVSQTPSNKVTEKGKYVELRCDPISGHTALYWYRQSLGQGPEFLIYFQGTGAADDSGLPNDRFFAVRPEGSVSTLKIQRTERGDSAVYLCASSLEETGELFFGEGSRLTVL.

The rearrangement links TRBV27 to TRBJ2-5; D is unresolved. The CDR3 is 14 amino acids. V was clipped by 3 bases and J by 2 bases, with 10 bases between them. Germline CDR1 and CDR2: MNHEY and SMNVEV (reference sequence). In DNA form, the CDR3 reads TGTGCCAGCAGTTTGGGGTTACCTCAAGAGACCCAGTACTTC. The encoded protein is CASSLGLPQETQYF.

A remark on this clone: Mismatch with germline at one junction end may stem from a read error. This chain joins TRBV5-6 and TRBJ1-4; 7 nucleotides agree with TRBD1. The CDR3 loop spans 15 amino acids. Germline assignment: CDR1 SGHDT and CDR2 YYEEEE. CDR3 region: CASTLGGGAAEKLFF. CDR3 in DNA: TGTGCCAGCACCTTGGGAGGGGGCGCAGCTGAAAAACTGTTTTTT.

This chain uses TRBV19 with TRBJ1-2; tentatively, D is TRBD1 (5 bases). CDR3 length equals 16 residues. CDR1 LNHDA and CDR2 SQIVND come from the germline V gene (reference sequence). Trimming removed 0 bases from V and 3 bases from J, with 14 bases in between. CDR3 region: CASSIDFDRPYYGYTF. As DNA, the CDR3 is TGTGCCAGTAGTATAGATTTTGACAGACCATACTATGGCTACACCTTC.

The J gene is TRBJ1-1, the V gene TRBV28; D is ambiguous. This CDR3 comprises 13 residues. Trimming cost V 10 bases and J 3 bases, with 15 bases left between them. Germline loops: CDR1 MDHEN, CDR2 SYDVKM. The CDR3 bases are TGTGCCACCGACAACATTGGATACACTGAAGCTTTCTTT. This gives the protein CATDNIGYTEAFF.

The CDR3 region is CAWSIGPYNEQFF. The DNA of the CDR3 is TGTGCCTGGAGTATAGGACCCTACAATGAGCAGTTCTTC. The chain couples TRBV30 to TRBJ2-1, with unresolved D. Germline V gives CDR1 GTSNPN, CDR2 SVGIG (reference sequence). The V gene lost 2 bases and the J gene lost 2 bases, with 7 bases spanning the gap. CDR3 length: 13 amino acids.

The sample holds a few counts of this clone. The CDR3 DNA is TGTGCCAGCAGTTTAGATGCCTCGCCCTCCTACGAGCAGTACTTC. This gives the protein CASSLDASPSYEQYF. The V and J genes are TRBV27 and TRBJ2-7, with D hard to call. The CDR3 sequence is 15 residues long. Germline V CDR1 and CDR2: MNHEY, SMNVEV (reference sequence). V gave up 2 bases and J gave up 0 bases, with 11 bases separating them.

J is TRBJ2-3 and V is TRBV2; 10 positions match TRBD2. V was clipped by 5 bases and J by 7 bases; unmatched bases: 15. CDR1 and CDR2 (germline): SNHLY, FYNNEI. CDR3 length: 17 amino acids. CDR3 amino acids: CASSHSLLAGVRNTQYF. In nucleotides, the CDR3 is TGTGCCAGCAGTCACTCTTTGCTAGCGGGGGTGAGAAATACGCAGTATTTT.